The 28 T cell receptor beta chains below all came from one sample that was sequenced in a study of T cell responses to AZD1222 COVID-19 vaccine. The data were produced by immunoSEQ multiplex PCR, yet TCRdb's version contains in-frame clones alone and is incomplete. The sample consists of about 76,000 clones, 60% to 85% of them appearing once. This specimen consisted of peripheral blood, obtained 28 days after the second dose of the MenACWY control vaccine. Receptors originate from an adult who received the MenACWY meningococcal vaccine as a control.

This chain's CDR3 is CASSEDGFGAPLHF. The DNA for the CDR3 is TGTGCCAGCAGTGAGGACGGGTTCGGGGCACCCCTCCACTTT. The chain combines TRBV2 with TRBJ1-6; no clear D. CDR1 is SNHLY, CDR2 FYNNEI, per germline. The V gene lost 3 bases and the J gene lost 11 bases, with 14 bases spanning the gap. The CDR3 length is 14 residues.

Here the CDR3 reads CASSLVGSGMSGELFF. The CDR3 DNA sequence: TGTGCCAGCAGCTTAGTTGGAAGTGGGATGTCCGGGGAGCTGTTTTTT. The chain combines TRBV7-8 with TRBJ2-2; the D is unclear. V was trimmed by 1 base and J by 6 bases, leaving 15 bases between them. The CDR3 sequence is 16 residues long. CDR1 is SGHVS and CDR2 is FQNEAQ in the germline V gene.

The chain combines TRBV2 with TRBJ2-7; 9 bases are a match to TRBD2. The CDR3 has 14 residues. The junction had 10 bases not matched to a gene; V was cut back by 6 bases and J by 7 bases. CDR1 and CDR2 (germline): SNHLY, FYNNEI. CDR3 residues: CASRPGGGAREQYF. Written as DNA, the CDR3 is TGTGCCAGCAGGCCTGGCGGGGGGGCACGAGAGCAGTACTTC.

This sequence joins TRBV5-1 and TRBJ1-3; no clear D gene. The ends were cut back, 4 bases at V and 1 base at J, with 15 bases in the middle. The germline gives CDR1 SGHRS, CDR2 YFSETQ. This CDR3 has 16 residues. The CDR3 reads CASSKVPFGSGNTIYF. Written as DNA, the CDR3 is TGCGCCAGCAGCAAGGTCCCGTTCGGATCTGGAAACACCATATATTTT.

The gene calls are TRBV28 and TRBJ1-2; 12 nucleotides agree with TRBD1. The length of the CDR3 is 16 residues. Trimming took 1 base from V and 4 from J; bases not matched to a gene: 4. The germline CDR1 and CDR2 sequences are MDHEN and SYDVKM. In DNA form, the CDR3 reads TGTGCCAGCAGTTTATCGGGGACAGGGGGCGGCTATGGCTACACCTTC. Translating it yields CASSLSGTGGGYGYTF.

The genes are TRBV12-3 or TRBV12-4 and TRBJ1-2; tentative D call: TRBD1 (6 bases). The CDR3 loop spans 13 amino acids. Trimming stripped 1 base from V and 6 bases from J, with 9 bases between. The CDR3 region is CASSLGGPDGYTF. CDR3 DNA sequence: TGTGCCAGCAGTTTAGGGGGGCCGGATGGCTACACCTTC.

As concerns this clone: The germline gene is not matched at one end of the junction; a read error may be the cause. The chain combines TRBV5-1 with TRBJ1-3; D is uncertain. CDR1 is SGHRS and CDR2 is YFSETQ in the germline V gene. The CDR3 runs to 16 residues. The CDR3 nucleotides read TGCGCCAGCAGTTTGGTGGGGATAGACTCTGGAAACACCATATATTTT. It is translated as CASSLVGIDSGNTIYF.

V usage is TRBV28 and J usage is TRBJ2-7, with 11 nucleotides matching TRBD2. From germline, CDR1 is MDHEN and CDR2 SYDVKM. The CDR3 has 16 residues. Losses at the gene ends were 3 bases for V and 2 bases for J; bases not matched to a gene: 6. CDR3 nucleotide sequence: TGTGCCAGCAGTTTTGACAAGGGACTAGCGGCCTACGAGCAGTACTTC. Amino acids: CASSFDKGLAAYEQYF.

This chain links TRBV14 with TRBJ2-7; 10 bases line up with TRBD1. Germline CDR1 is SGHDN and CDR2 is FVKESK. CDR3 length equals 16 residues. V trimming: 4 bases; J trimming: 6 bases; junction bases outside the gene matches: 12. CDR3 loop: CASSPLEGQGTGEQYF. The CDR3 DNA is TGTGCCAGCAGCCCCCTCGAGGGACAGGGGACGGGCGAGCAGTACTTC. Drawing the rest from reference TRBV14 and TRBJ2-7, the complete variable domain is EAGVTQFPSHSVIEKGQTVTLRCDPISGHDNLYWYRRVMGKEIKFLLHFVKESKQDESGMPNNRFLAERTGGTYSTLKVQPAELEDSGVYFCASSPLEGQGTGEQYFGPGTRLTVT.

CDR3 nucleotide sequence: TGTGCCAGCAGCCCCCAGGGGACGGCTGACTATGGCTACACCTTC. It is translated as CASSPQGTADYGYTF. V and J are TRBV11-2 and TRBJ1-2; TRBD1 might be the D (6 bases). V was trimmed by 5 bases and J by 3 bases, leaving 16 bases between them. This CDR3 spans 15 amino acids. The germline CDR1 and CDR2 sequences are SGHAT and FQNNGV.

The chain uses TRBV10-3 and TRBJ2-2; D is unclear. The V end was cut by 3 bases, the J end by 1 base, with 6 bases between. Per germline, CDR1 ENHRY and CDR2 SYGVKD. The CDR3 is 14 residues long. CDR3 protein: CAISDGQNTGELFF. The CDR3 nucleotides are TGTGCCATCAGTGACGGTCAGAACACCGGGGAGCTGTTTTTT.

V and J are TRBV21-1 and TRBJ2-1; the D call TRBD2 from the table was never checked on the DNA. TRBV21-1 is a pseudogene locus. The CDR3 spans 14 residues. Written as DNA, the CDR3 is TGTGCCAGCAGCACGTCCCACTCCGCCAATGAGCAGTTCTTC. Translation gives CASSTSHSANEQFF.

The V gene is TRBV19, the J gene TRBJ1-2; D call uncertain. Germline CDR1 LNHDA, CDR2 SQIVND (reference sequence). V gave up 6 bases and J gave up 4 bases, with 9 bases separating them. This CDR3 spans 12 amino acids. As DNA, the CDR3 is TGTGCCAGTAGAGAAGTCCCCTATGGCTACACCTTC. Its protein product is CASREVPYGYTF.

V gene TRBV29-1 combines with J gene TRBJ1-2, with 10 bases lining up with TRBD1. Looked up from germline, CDR1 is SQVTM and CDR2 is ANQGSEA. Germline trimming cut 1 base from V and 7 bases from J; bases unmatched to any gene: 12. The length of the CDR3 is 16 residues. CDR3 in amino acids: CSVEGGGQGQDRGYTF. The CDR3 bases are TGCAGCGTTGAAGGTGGGGGACAGGGGCAAGATCGTGGCTACACCTTC. The full variable domain, rest sourced from reference TRBV29-1 and TRBJ1-2, is SAVISQKPSRDICQRGTSLTIQCQVDSQVTMMFWYRQQPGQSLTLIATANQGSEATYESGFVIDKFPISRPNLTFSTLTVSNMSPEDSSIYLCSVEGGGQGQDRGYTFGSGTRLTVV.

The chain employs TRBV5-1 and TRBJ2-5; D is tentatively TRBD1 or TRBD2 (5 bases each). Germline CDR1 reads SGHRS; CDR2 reads YFSETQ. The CDR3 is 16 amino acids. Trimming left V 0 bases short and J 4 bases short, with 16 bases between. The CDR3 DNA is TGCGCCAGCAGCTTGGAAGTACTCCCGAGGGGAGAGACCCAGTACTTC. Translating gives CASSLEVLPRGETQYF. The entire variable domain, with the rest obtained from reference TRBV5-1 and TRBJ2-5, is as follows: KAGVTQTPRYLIKTRGQQVTLSCSPISGHRSVSWYQQTPGQGLQFLFEYFSETQRNKGNFPGRFSGRQFSNSRSEMNVSTLELGDSALYLCASSLEVLPRGETQYFGPGTRLLVL.

The chain uses TRBV4-3 and TRBJ1-2, with D possibly matching TRBD1 (5 bases). V gave up 4 bases and J gave up 8 bases, with 11 bases separating them. Germline V gene data show CDR1 as LGHNA and CDR2 as YSLEER. The CDR3 totals 12 residues. CDR3 sequence (DNA): TGCGCCAGCAGCCCCCCGGAGGGGGGCTACACCTTC. This codes for CASSPPEGGYTF.

V usage is TRBV7-8 and J usage is TRBJ2-5; 12 bases are shared with TRBD2. Germline V gene lookup returns CDR1 SGHVS and CDR2 FQNEAQ. The V segment lost 8 bases and the J segment 5 bases; nucleotides outside the gene matches: 12. The CDR3 contains 16 residues. The DNA for the CDR3 is TGTGCCAGCGTCACCAAGGCTAGCGGGGGGGCGGAGACCCAGTACTTC. Its protein is CASVTKASGGAETQYF.

The CDR3 spells CASSSGTGRSSGANVLTF. The CDR3 DNA is TGTGCCAGCAGCTCCGGGACAGGGCGTTCCTCTGGGGCCAACGTCCTGACTTTC. The rearrangement joins TRBV5-4 to TRBJ2-6; 9 nucleotides line up with TRBD1. The germline V gene encodes CDR1 SGHNT and CDR2 YYREEE (reference sequence). The CDR3 sequence is 18 residues long. V trimming: 3 bases; J trimming: 0 bases; junction bases outside the gene matches: 7.

The chain employs TRBV5-1 and TRBJ2-3, with 7 bases lining up with TRBD1. The V gene end was trimmed by 4 bases and the J gene end by 10 bases; junction bases not matched to a gene: 12. CDR3 length: 14 residues. Per the germline V gene, CDR1 is SGHRS and CDR2 is YFSETQ. The CDR3 spells CASSVTGSNGAQYF. In DNA, the CDR3 is TGCGCCAGCAGCGTGACAGGGAGTAACGGGGCGCAGTATTTT. The entire variable domain, with the rest obtained from reference TRBV5-1 and TRBJ2-3, is as follows: KAGVTQTPRYLIKTRGQQVTLSCSPISGHRSVSWYQQTPGQGLQFLFEYFSETQRNKGNFPGRFSGRQFSNSRSEMNVSTLELGDSALYLCASSVTGSNGAQYFGPGTRLTVL.

The J gene is TRBJ2-2, the V gene TRBV7-8; tentative D call: TRBD2 (6 bases). From germline, CDR1 is SGHVS and CDR2 FQNEAQ. The CDR3 covers 16 residues. Trimming removed 0 bases from V and 0 bases from J, with 8 bases in between. The CDR3 sequence is CASSLASGSNTGELFF. CDR3 bases: TGTGCCAGCAGCTTAGCCAGCGGGTCGAACACCGGGGAGCTGTTTTTT.

The chain joins TRBV6-5 to TRBJ1-2; D gene uncertain. V lost 6 bases, J lost 1 base, and 6 bases lay in between. The CDR3 runs to 12 residues. CDR1 MNHEY and CDR2 SVGAGI come from the germline V gene. CDR3: CASSLLNYGYTF. The CDR3, as DNA: TGTGCCAGCAGCCTTCTTAACTATGGCTACACCTTC.

This clone has only one observation. This rearrangement joins TRBV5-5 to TRBJ1-5; the D is unclear. The length of the CDR3 is 13 residues. The V gene lost 0 bases and the J gene lost 6 bases, with 7 bases spanning the gap. Germline V lookup: CDR1 SGHKS, CDR2 YYEKEE (reference sequence). The CDR3 nucleotides are TGTGCCAGCAGCTTGGGGGTACCTCAGCCCCAGCATTTT. Its translation: CASSLGVPQPQHF.

The chain links TRBV9 to TRBJ2-5, with 7 bases aligning to TRBD2. The CDR3 length is 13 residues. The V and J ends lost 2 bases and 5 bases, in that order; junction bases with no gene match: 3. The V gene's germline CDR1 is SGDLS and CDR2 YYNGEE. The CDR3 nucleotides are TGTGCCAGCAGCGTGAATAGCGGGGAGACCCAGTACTTC. As protein: CASSVNSGETQYF.

The chain couples TRBV7-9 to TRBJ2-2; 8 nucleotides line up with TRBD2. The CDR3 is 15 residues long. V was pared by 5 bases and J by 3 bases, with 5 bases of the junction left unmatched. Looked up from germline, CDR1 is SEHNR and CDR2 is FQNEAQ (reference sequence). CDR3 residues: CASSHAGGDTGELFF. The CDR3 DNA follows: TGTGCCAGCAGCCACGCGGGAGGAGACACCGGGGAGCTGTTTTTT. The variable domain in full, with the rest retrieved from reference TRBV7-9 and TRBJ2-2, is DTGVSQNPRHKITKRGQNVTFRCDPISEHNRLYWYRQTLGQGPEFLTYFQNEAQLEKSRLLSDRFSAERPKGSFSTLEIQRTEQGDSAMYLCASSHAGGDTGELFFGEGSRLTVL.

The chain links TRBV4-2 to TRBJ2-2, with TRBD1 as a possible D gene (6 bases). Germline V gives CDR1 LGHNA, CDR2 YNFKEQ. There are 16 residues in the CDR3. V dropped 1 base and J dropped 0 bases, with 9 bases sitting between them. DNA for the CDR3: TGTGCCAGCAGCCAAGTAAGGGGGTCGAACACCGGGGAGCTGTTTTTT. Translation gives CASSQVRGSNTGELFF.

The chain combines TRBV6-1 with TRBJ1-5, with D possibly being TRBD1 (5 bases). This CDR3 is 16 amino acids long. V lost 3 bases and J 4 bases, leaving 16 bases between the germline ends. Germline V lookup: CDR1 MNHNS, CDR2 SASEGT. The CDR3 is CASSELRGVANQPQHF. CDR3 nucleotide sequence: TGTGCCAGCAGTGAGTTAAGAGGGGTCGCGAATCAGCCCCAGCATTTT.

The chain employs TRBV7-9 and TRBJ1-6; D remains ambiguous. Germline V gene data show CDR1 as SEHNR and CDR2 as FQNEAQ (reference sequence). Trimming took 0 bases from V and 12 from J, leaving 6 bases between them. There are 12 residues in the CDR3. CDR3 residues: CASSLARGPLHF. The CDR3, as DNA: TGTGCCAGCAGCTTAGCGCGGGGACCCCTCCACTTT.

The genes are TRBV7-3 and TRBJ2-5; D may be TRBD2 (6 bases). The CDR3 is 15 residues long. The germline V gene encodes CDR1 SGHTA and CDR2 FQGTGA. V lost 5 bases, J lost 4 bases, and 17 bases lay in between. CDR3 protein: CASSPRGEVGETQYF. CDR3 coding DNA: TGTGCCAGCAGCCCCCGTGGGGAGGTTGGAGAGACCCAGTACTTC.